Following are 23 T cell receptor beta chains from one sample sequenced in a study of early T cells in non-severe SARS-CoV-2 infection listed by TCRdb under 2021. The library was generated by 5' RACE. Instrument on record: NextSeq 500. The public reads were reanalyzed by TCRdb: fastp trimming at Q25, MiXCR alignment, in-frame beta chains only. A single entry per CDR3 protein holds the most common genes and DNA from its merged rows. The sample yields some 31,000 distinct CDR3 sequences; approximately 6% were counted once. 5.3% of the sample is held by the ten biggest clonotypes. The sequenced sample was whole blood. These TCRs come from an adult who was a healthcare worker with PCR-confirmed SARS-CoV-2 infection or an uninfected control (not recorded which).

At least ten counts were recorded for this clonotype. V and J are TRBV6-1 and TRBJ1-1; D not certain. Trimming shortened V by 0 bases and J by 11 bases, and 7 bases separated the two germline ends. CDR1 and CDR2 (germline): MNHNS, SASEGT. The CDR3 runs to 11 residues. The CDR3 DNA reads TGTGCCAGCAGTGAAGCTGGTCCTGCTTTCTTT. Translating it yields CASSEAGPAFF.

This clonotype was seen many times. CDR3 DNA: TGTGCCAGCAGCGTGACCGGGGGGCTCAATGAGCAGTTCTTC. Amino acids: CASSVTGGLNEQFF. The chain uses TRBV6-4 and TRBJ2-1; tentatively, D is TRBD2 (7 bases). The length of the CDR3 is 14 residues. Germline loops: CDR1 MRHNA, CDR2 SNTAGT. The V and J ends lost 6 bases and 6 bases respectively, with 15 bases between them.

This clonotype was observed a few times. In DNA, the CDR3 is TGCAGCGTTAGCGGGAGGGCCAAAAATGAGCAGTTCTTC. This encodes CSVSGRAKNEQFF. The chain links TRBV29-1 to TRBJ2-1; TRBD2 agrees at 10 bases. In germline, CDR1 is SQVTM, CDR2 ANQGSEA. This CDR3 has 13 residues. V lost 5 bases to trimming and J lost 7 bases; unmatched junction nucleotides: 5.

This clonotype was seen only a few times. This rearrangement joins TRBV24-1 to TRBJ1-1; possible D gene TRBD1, 6 bases. The CDR3 runs to 15 residues. The germline CDR1 and CDR2 sequences are KGHDR and SFDVKD. The V end was cut by 3 bases, the J end by 5 bases, with 15 bases between. CDR3 residues: CATSDGRGLGTEAFF. CDR3 nucleotide sequence: TGTGCCACCAGTGATGGGCGGGGGCTAGGAACTGAAGCTTTCTTT.

This clonotype was seen repeatedly, ten times or more. The CDR3 sequence: CSAQGENEQFF. CDR3 sequence (DNA): TGCAGCGCTCAGGGAGAAAATGAGCAGTTCTTC. The chain couples TRBV29-1 to TRBJ2-1, with D perhaps matching TRBD1 or TRBD2 (5 bases each). The V gene's germline CDR1 is SQVTM and CDR2 ANQGSEA. V was cut by 7 bases and J by 7 bases, with 11 bases left in between. The CDR3 spans 11 residues.

The sample holds many counts of this clonotype. This chain joins TRBV20-1 and TRBJ1-6, with 9 bases identical to TRBD1. The CDR3 loop spans 15 amino acids. Germline assignment: CDR1 DFQATT and CDR2 SNEGSKA (reference sequence). V lost 6 bases to trimming and J lost 6 bases; unmatched junction nucleotides: 9. DNA for the CDR3: TGCAGTGCCCTTGACAGGGGGGTCATTAATTCACCCCTCCACTTT. Protein product: CSALDRGVINSPLHF.

This clonotype was counted many times. The rearrangement links TRBV7-9 to TRBJ2-1; TRBD2 might be the D (5 bases). Germline CDR1 is SEHNR and CDR2 is FQNEAQ (reference sequence). The CDR3 runs 14 residues. V dropped 3 bases and J dropped 7 bases, with 13 bases sitting between them. This chain's CDR3 is CASSFARSGNEQFF. DNA for the CDR3: TGTGCCAGCAGCTTTGCCAGGTCGGGAAATGAGCAGTTCTTC.

This clonotype appeared many times. DNA for the CDR3: TGTGCCAGTAGTACCCGACAGATTTATCAGCCCCAGCATTTT. Residues: CASSTRQIYQPQHF. The chain combines TRBV19 with TRBJ1-5; possible D gene TRBD1, 5 bases. The V gene's germline CDR1 is LNHDA and CDR2 SQIVND (reference sequence). The CDR3 consists of 14 residues. Trimming pared 4 bases from V and 5 bases from J, leaving 12 bases between.

This chain connects TRBV9 to TRBJ2-2; 7 nucleotides match TRBD2. The CDR3 runs 15 residues. The germline gives CDR1 SGDLS, CDR2 YYNGEE. V trimming: 0 bases; J trimming: 5 bases; junction bases outside the gene matches: 4. CDR3 sequence reads: CASSVGPAGTGELFF. CDR3 in DNA: TGTGCCAGCAGCGTAGGGCCAGCGGGAACCGGGGAGCTGTTTTTT.

This clonotype has ten or more counts. The rearrangement joins TRBV6-4 to TRBJ2-1, with 9 bases that match TRBD2. The CDR3 consists of 15 residues. V lost 3 bases, J lost 0 bases, and 0 bases stayed unmatched. Germline CDR1 is MRHNA and CDR2 is SNTAGT. Here the CDR3 reads CASSDSGSSYNEQFF. The CDR3 DNA reads as TGTGCCAGCAGTGATAGCGGGAGCTCCTACAATGAGCAGTTCTTC.

In its sample, this clonotype was seen a few times. The chain joins TRBV28 to TRBJ1-1; the match to TRBD1 covers 7 bases. Looked up from germline, CDR1 is MDHEN and CDR2 is SYDVKM. The V segment lost 3 bases and the J segment 1 base; nucleotides outside the gene matches: 2. CDR3 length: 14 residues. CDR3 sequence reads: CASSLEGANTEAFF. CDR3 nucleotides: TGTGCCAGCAGTTTGGAGGGGGCGAACACTGAAGCTTTCTTT.

The gene calls are TRBV6-6 and TRBJ2-1; D remains ambiguous. The CDR3 has 11 residues. Trimming removed 7 bases from V and 2 bases from J, with 3 bases in between. The V gene's germline CDR1 is MNHNY and CDR2 SVGAGI (reference sequence). The CDR3 region has the DNA TGTGCCAGCATGGCCTACAATGAGCAGTTCTTC. This encodes CASMAYNEQFF.

This clonotype was counted many times. The chain is built from TRBV10-3 and TRBJ1-5, with 7 positions matching TRBD1. Per germline, CDR1 ENHRY and CDR2 SYGVKD. The CDR3 is 14 amino acids. Germline trimming cut 5 bases from V and 2 bases from J; bases unmatched to any gene: 3. The chain's CDR3 is CAISRQGRNQPQHF. The DNA for the CDR3 is TGTGCCATCAGTCGACAGGGTCGCAATCAGCCCCAGCATTTT.

This clonotype came up many times. This rearrangement joins TRBV24-1 to TRBJ1-1; 7 bases line up with TRBD1. The germline gives CDR1 KGHDR, CDR2 SFDVKD. There are 17 residues in the CDR3. V shed 0 bases, J shed 5 bases, and the junction held 11 bases outside the gene matches. The CDR3 protein is CATSDLQDEGARTEAFF. The CDR3 nucleotides are TGTGCCACCAGTGATTTGCAGGATGAGGGGGCGAGGACTGAAGCTTTCTTT.

This clonotype has ten or more counts. The genes are TRBV20-1 and TRBJ2-4; D may be TRBD1 (5 bases). Germline V CDR1 and CDR2: DFQATT, SNEGSKA (reference sequence). V dropped 5 bases and J dropped 6 bases, with 14 bases sitting between them. The CDR3 loop spans 13 amino acids. This CDR3 is CSAPHGQGNIQYF. The DNA for the CDR3 is TGCAGTGCTCCCCACGGACAAGGAAACATTCAGTACTTC.

This clonotype was counted between two and nine times. The chain has TRBV30 and TRBJ1-3, with unresolved D. V lost 2 bases and J lost 2, with 16 bases in between. This CDR3 comprises 16 residues. The germline gives CDR1 GTSNPN, CDR2 SVGIG (reference sequence). The DNA for the CDR3 is TGTGCCTGGAGTAGCCCACGGACTGAGACTGGAAACACCATATATTTT. This translates into CAWSSPRTETGNTIYF.

There are many counts of this clonotype. V is TRBV27 and J is TRBJ2-1; 9 nucleotides align to TRBD2. Germline CDR1 and CDR2: MNHEY and SMNVEV (reference sequence). The CDR3 length is 16 residues. J was trimmed by 3 bases and V by 5 bases; bases with no gene match: 8. DNA for the CDR3: TGTGCCAGCAGTCCGCAACTAGCGGGCGTCTACAATGAGCAGTTCTTC. It codes for CASSPQLAGVYNEQFF.

This clonotype appeared a few times. The chain recombines TRBV18 with TRBJ2-1; D remains ambiguous. The CDR3 covers 14 residues. V lost 5 bases, J lost 8 bases, and 16 bases lay in between. The germline V gene has CDR1 KGHSH and CDR2 LQKENI. The CDR3 coding sequence is TGTGCCAGCTCATTGTCTGGCCTTCGGGATGAGCAGTTCTTC. Protein: CASSLSGLRDEQFF.

This clonotype was seen many times. The rearrangement uses TRBV11-2 and TRBJ2-1; 7 bases agree with TRBD2. The CDR3 is 16 amino acids. The germline V gene has CDR1 SGHAT and CDR2 FQNNGV. J lost 3 bases, V lost 7 bases, and 12 bases had no gene match. The CDR3 coding sequence is TGTGCCAGCAAGCCAGGGCCCAGCGGGAACTACAATGAGCAGTTCTTC. Encoded protein: CASKPGPSGNYNEQFF.

This clonotype was seen many times. The chain couples TRBV4-1 to TRBJ2-1, with a weak D call TRBD2 (6 bases). CDR1 is MGHRA, CDR2 YSYEKL, per germline. The CDR3 is made up of 15 amino acids. The germline V and J ends were trimmed by 1 base and 1 base, with 8 bases remaining between them. CDR3 amino acids: CASSQVGSSYNEQFF. DNA for the CDR3: TGCGCCAGCAGCCAAGTCGGGAGTTCCTACAATGAGCAGTTCTTC.

This clonotype was seen many times. The chain carries TRBV7-6 and TRBJ2-1; D possibly uses TRBD1 or TRBD2 (5 bases each). This CDR3 contains 14 residues. The V end lost 3 bases, the J end lost 6 bases, and 12 bases lay between the germline ends. Germline CDR1 SGHVS, CDR2 FNYEAQ. For the CDR3, the DNA is TGTGCCAGCAGCTTGGGACCCAACGTCAATGAGCAGTTCTTC. Its translation: CASSLGPNVNEQFF.

The chain combines TRBV7-2 with TRBJ2-3, with D unclear. This CDR3 comprises 15 residues. Trimming left V 1 base short and J 2 bases short, with 10 bases between. Germline V lookup: CDR1 SGHTA, CDR2 FQGNSA. In DNA, the CDR3 is TGTGCCAGCAGCTTAGAGGCTAGACCCACAGATACGCAGTATTTT. This translates into CASSLEARPTDTQYF.

This sequence joins TRBV6-2 or TRBV6-3 and TRBJ2-1, with 14 bases fitting TRBD2. The CDR3 has 14 amino acids. V trimming: 5 bases; J trimming: 7 bases; junction bases outside the gene matches: 1. Germline CDR1 MNHEY, CDR2 SVGEGT. The CDR3 sequence: CASSGTSGRNEQFF. The CDR3 DNA reads as TGTGCCAGCAGTGGGACTAGCGGGAGAAATGAGCAGTTCTTC.